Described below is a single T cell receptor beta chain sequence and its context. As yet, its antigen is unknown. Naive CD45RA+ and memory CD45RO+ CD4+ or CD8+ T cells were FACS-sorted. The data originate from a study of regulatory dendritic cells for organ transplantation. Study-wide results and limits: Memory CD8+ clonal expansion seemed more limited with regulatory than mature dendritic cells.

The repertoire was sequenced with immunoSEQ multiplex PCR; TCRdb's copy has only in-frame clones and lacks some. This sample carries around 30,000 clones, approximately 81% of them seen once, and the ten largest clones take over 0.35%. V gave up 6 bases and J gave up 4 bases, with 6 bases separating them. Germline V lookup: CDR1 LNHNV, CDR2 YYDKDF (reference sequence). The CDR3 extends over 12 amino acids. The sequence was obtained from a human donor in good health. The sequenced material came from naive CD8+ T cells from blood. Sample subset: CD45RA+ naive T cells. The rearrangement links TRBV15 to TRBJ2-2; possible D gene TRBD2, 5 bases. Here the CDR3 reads CATRRATGELFF. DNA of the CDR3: TGTGCCACCAGGCGGGCCACCGGGGAGCTGTTTTTT.